A single T cell receptor (beta chain) is shown here with its context. This clonotype was seen ten or more times. The antigen this receptor binds is unknown. No much larger clone is present one base from it, and per-base qualities are unavailable. The time point tag for this specimen amounts to: sample taken at primary tumor resection. The donors were 65 to 90 patients from the lung TRACERx cohort who had early-stage, untreated non-small cell lung cancer. Whole RNA extracted from tumor and nontumor lung tissue, or from cryopreserved PBMC samples, was used for TCR sequencing without cell sorting. Only patients with enough RNA available from two or more tumor regions were chosen for TCR sequencing. This sample is drawn from a study of spatial heterogeneity in lung cancer (dated by TCRdb to between 2018 and 2021). In terms of the full investigation: Beta-chain transcripts were consistently detected in greater numbers than alpha-chain transcripts, which likely reflected higher beta-chain transcript abundance. In the raw uncorrected reads, each unique combination of TCR and UMI appeared more than ten times on average. In non-small cell lung cancer, the study quantitatively compared TCR alpha and beta repertoires across several tumor regions, matched nontumor lung, and blood. Nonsynonymous mutation counts, determined by whole-exome sequencing of tumor tissue, were related to features of the TCR repertoire. Both alpha and beta chains were TCR-sequenced in 200 or so tumor regions, under 85 matched nontumor lung samples and some 50 PBMC samples obtained at surgery.

As encoded in the germline V gene, CDR1 is MDHEN while CDR2 is SYDVKM. The CDR3 measures 15 amino acids from cysteine to phenylalanine. Only the CDR3 part of the read is kept: 45 bases, read in frame from the first base. From V the trimming removes 6 bases and from J it removes 6 bases, while the gene matches leave 8 bases of the junction unaccounted for. Results and caveats for the whole study, not just this receptor: Confirming at a functional level the hypothesis that regional TCRs recognize regional mutations was considered to require additional single-cell paired TCR alpha and beta sequencing. Ubiquitous expanded tumor TCRs showed up in blood more often at tumor resection than at routine follow-up.

Library prep was done by 5' RACE. Sequencing relied on a NextSeq 500. The TCR library protocol attached a unique molecular identifier to each TCR cDNA molecule to allow correction of PCR and sequencing errors. Processing in the source paper ran as follows. TCR identification, UMI-based error correction and CDR3 extraction were all carried out with Decombinator tools. TCRs above a frequency of 2 per 1,000, corresponding to the top 1% of the tumor frequency distribution, were defined as expanded. Rényi diversity was computed with the R vegan package after subsampling each repertoire 100 times to 5,000 TCRs. CDR3 similarity networks were constructed using string-kernel similarity of amino acid triplets, with links drawn between CDR3s whose pairwise similarity was above 0.82. TCRdb's own reprocessing of the public reads used fastp at Q25 and MiXCR and kept productive beta chains. Each CDR3 protein gets just one entry, which takes the most common genes and DNA from the rows behind it. The V and J calls and clone size are TCRdb's, not the authors'. The sample records 25,000 or so distinct CDR3 sequences, approximately 4.6% of which are singletons. The ten largest clones take up roughly 5% of the sample.

Here the sequenced sample was PBMCs, taken at surgery. The chain links TRBV28 with TRBJ1-6, with 7 junctional bases fitting TRBD1. The source of this sequence is a male donor with early-stage non-small cell lung cancer. In nucleotide form, the sequence is TGTGCCAGCAGCCCCAGACAGGGTGGTAATTCACCCCTCCACTTT. Its amino acids are CASSPRQGGNSPLHF.